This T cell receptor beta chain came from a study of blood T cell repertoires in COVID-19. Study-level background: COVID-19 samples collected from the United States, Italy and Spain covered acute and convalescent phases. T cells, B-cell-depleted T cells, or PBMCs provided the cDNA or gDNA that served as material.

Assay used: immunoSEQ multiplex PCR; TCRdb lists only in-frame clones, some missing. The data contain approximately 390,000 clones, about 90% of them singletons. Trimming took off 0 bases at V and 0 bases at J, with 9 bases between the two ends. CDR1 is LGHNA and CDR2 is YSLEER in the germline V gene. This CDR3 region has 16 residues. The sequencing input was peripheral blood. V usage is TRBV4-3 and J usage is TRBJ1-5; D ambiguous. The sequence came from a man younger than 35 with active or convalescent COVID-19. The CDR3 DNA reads TGCGCCAGCAGCCAAGATTGGGCAGGTAGCAATCAGCCCCAGCATTTT. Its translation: CASSQDWAGSNQPQHF.